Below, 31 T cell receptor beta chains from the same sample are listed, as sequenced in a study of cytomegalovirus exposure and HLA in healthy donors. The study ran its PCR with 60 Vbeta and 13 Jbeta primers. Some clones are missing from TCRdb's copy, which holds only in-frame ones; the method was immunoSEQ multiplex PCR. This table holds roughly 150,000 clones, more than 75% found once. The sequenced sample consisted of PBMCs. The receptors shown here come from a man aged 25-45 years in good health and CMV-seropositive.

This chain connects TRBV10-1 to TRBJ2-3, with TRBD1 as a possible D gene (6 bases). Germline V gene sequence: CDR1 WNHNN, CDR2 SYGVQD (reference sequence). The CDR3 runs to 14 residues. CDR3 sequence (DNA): TGCGGCCCGAGGACAGCGATAAACACAGATACGCAGTATTTT. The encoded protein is CGPRTAINTDTQYF.

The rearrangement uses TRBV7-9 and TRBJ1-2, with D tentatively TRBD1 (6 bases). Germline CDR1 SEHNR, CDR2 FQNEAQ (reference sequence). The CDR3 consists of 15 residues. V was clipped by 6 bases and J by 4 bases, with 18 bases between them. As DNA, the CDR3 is TGTGCCAGCAGGCTTAGGGGGGGCTTGGGCTATGGCTACACCTTC. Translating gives CASRLRGGLGYGYTF.

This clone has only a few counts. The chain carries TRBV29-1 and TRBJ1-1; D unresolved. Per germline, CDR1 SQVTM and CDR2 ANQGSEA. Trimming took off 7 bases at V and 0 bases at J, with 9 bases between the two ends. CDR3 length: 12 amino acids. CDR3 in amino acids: CSGTQVNTEAFF. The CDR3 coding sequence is TGCAGCGGGACTCAGGTGAACACTGAAGCTTTCTTT.

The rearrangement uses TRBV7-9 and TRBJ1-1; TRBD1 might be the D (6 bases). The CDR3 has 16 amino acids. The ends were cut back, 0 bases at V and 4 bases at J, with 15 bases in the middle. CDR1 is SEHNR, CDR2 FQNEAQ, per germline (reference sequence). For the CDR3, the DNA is TGTGCCAGCAGCTTAGCGCAGGGGTTAGGCCTCACTGAAGCTTTCTTT. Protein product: CASSLAQGLGLTEAFF.

The CDR3 region has the DNA TGTGCCAGTAGTATGAGACGGGGTCAAGAGACCCAGTACTTC. Translating it yields CASSMRRGQETQYF. V usage is TRBV19 and J usage is TRBJ2-5, with D possibly being TRBD2 (5 bases). The V end was cut by 3 bases, the J end by 2 bases, with 10 bases between. Germline CDR1 and CDR2: LNHDA and SQIVND (reference sequence). The CDR3 covers 14 residues.

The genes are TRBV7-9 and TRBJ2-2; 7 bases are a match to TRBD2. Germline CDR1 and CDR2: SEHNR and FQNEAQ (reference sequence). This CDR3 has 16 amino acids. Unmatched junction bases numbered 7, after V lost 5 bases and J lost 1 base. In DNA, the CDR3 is TGTGCCAGCAGCGGACTGGCGGGAGTGAACACCGGGGAGCTGTTTTTT. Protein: CASSGLAGVNTGELFF.

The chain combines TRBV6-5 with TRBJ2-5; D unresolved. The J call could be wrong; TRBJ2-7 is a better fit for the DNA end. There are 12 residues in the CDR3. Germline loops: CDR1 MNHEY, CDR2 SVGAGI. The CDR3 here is CASSYGPTEQYF. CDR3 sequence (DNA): TGTGCCAGCAGTTACGGTCCCACCGAGCAGTACTTC.

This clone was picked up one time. The CDR3 is CASSYSPGITAEAFF. The CDR3 DNA reads as TGTGCCAGCAGTTACTCCCCGGGGATTACCGCTGAAGCTTTCTTT. The chain has TRBV6-5 and TRBJ1-1; D not resolved. Germline CDR1 MNHEY, CDR2 SVGAGI. V gave up 0 bases and J gave up 6 bases, with 14 bases separating them. CDR3 length equals 15 residues.

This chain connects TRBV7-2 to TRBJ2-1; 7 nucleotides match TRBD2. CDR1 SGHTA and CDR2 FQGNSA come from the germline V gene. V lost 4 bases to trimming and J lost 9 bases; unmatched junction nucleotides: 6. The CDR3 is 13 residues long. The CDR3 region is CASSSYWEGEQFF. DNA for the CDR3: TGTGCCAGCAGCTCATACTGGGAGGGTGAGCAGTTCTTC.

Written as DNA, the CDR3 is TGTGCCAGCAGCCCCGCCTACAATGAGCAGTTCTTC. It codes for CASSPAYNEQFF. The V and J genes are TRBV7-9 and TRBJ2-1; D is uncertain. CDR1 and CDR2 (germline): SEHNR, FQNEAQ (reference sequence). This CDR3 is built from 12 residues. Between the trimmed V and J ends, which lost 5 bases and 2 bases, there was a span of 4 bases.

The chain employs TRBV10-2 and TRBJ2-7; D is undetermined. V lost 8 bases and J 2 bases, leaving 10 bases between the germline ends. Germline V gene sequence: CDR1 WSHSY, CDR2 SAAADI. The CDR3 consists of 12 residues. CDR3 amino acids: CASSDMAYEQYF. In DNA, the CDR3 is TGCGCCAGCTCAGACATGGCCTACGAGCAGTACTTC.

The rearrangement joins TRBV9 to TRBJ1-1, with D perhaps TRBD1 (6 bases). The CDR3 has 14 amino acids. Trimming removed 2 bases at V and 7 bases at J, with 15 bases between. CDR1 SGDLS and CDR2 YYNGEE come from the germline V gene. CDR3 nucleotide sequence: TGTGCCAGCAGCGTGGACAGTTACGAAGGTGAAGCTTTCTTT. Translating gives CASSVDSYEGEAFF.

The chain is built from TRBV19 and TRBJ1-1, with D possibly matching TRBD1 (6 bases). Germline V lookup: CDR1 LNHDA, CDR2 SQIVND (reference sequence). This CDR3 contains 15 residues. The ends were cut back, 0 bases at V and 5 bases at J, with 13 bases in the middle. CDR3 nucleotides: TGTGCCAGTAGTATAGAAAGGCGGGGGCCGACTGAAGCTTTCTTT. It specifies CASSIERRGPTEAFF.

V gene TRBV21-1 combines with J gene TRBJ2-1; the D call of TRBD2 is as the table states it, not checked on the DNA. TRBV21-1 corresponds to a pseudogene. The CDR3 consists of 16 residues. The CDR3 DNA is TGTGCCAGCAGCAGCCGACTAGAGCTTCGGTGCAATGAGCAGTTCTTC. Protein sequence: CASSSRLELRCNEQFF.

CDR3 DNA: TGTGCCAGCAGATTGACAGGGACCTATGAAAAACTGTTTTTT. This sequence encodes CASRLTGTYEKLFF. The chain employs TRBV6-5 and TRBJ1-4, with TRBD1 identical over 7 bases. V was clipped by 6 bases and J by 6 bases; unmatched bases: 7. Per germline, CDR1 MNHEY and CDR2 SVGAGI. The length of the CDR3 is 14 residues.

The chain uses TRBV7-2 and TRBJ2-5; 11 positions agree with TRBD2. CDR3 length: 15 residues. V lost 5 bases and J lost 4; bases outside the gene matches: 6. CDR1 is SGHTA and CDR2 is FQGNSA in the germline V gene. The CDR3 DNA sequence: TGTGCCAGCAGCGCCCGACTAGCGGGAACAGAGACCCAGTACTTC. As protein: CASSARLAGTETQYF.

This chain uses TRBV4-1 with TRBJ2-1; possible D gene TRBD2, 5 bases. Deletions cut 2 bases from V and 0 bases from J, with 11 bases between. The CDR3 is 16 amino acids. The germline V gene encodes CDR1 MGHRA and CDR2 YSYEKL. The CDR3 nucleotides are TGCGCCAGCAGCCAACGATTAGCGAGCTCCTACAATGAGCAGTTCTTC. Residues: CASSQRLASSYNEQFF.

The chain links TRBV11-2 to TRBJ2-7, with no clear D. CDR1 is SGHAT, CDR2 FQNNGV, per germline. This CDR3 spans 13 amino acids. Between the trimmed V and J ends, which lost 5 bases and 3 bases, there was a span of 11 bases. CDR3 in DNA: TGTGCCAGCAGCCCCGATGGCCTCTACGAGCAGTACTTC. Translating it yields CASSPDGLYEQYF.

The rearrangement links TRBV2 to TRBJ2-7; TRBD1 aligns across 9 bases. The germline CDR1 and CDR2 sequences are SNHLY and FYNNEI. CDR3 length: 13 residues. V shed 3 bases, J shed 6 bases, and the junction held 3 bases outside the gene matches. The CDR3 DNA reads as TGTGCCAGCAGTGATGGGACAGGGATCGAGCAGTACTTC. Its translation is CASSDGTGIEQYF.

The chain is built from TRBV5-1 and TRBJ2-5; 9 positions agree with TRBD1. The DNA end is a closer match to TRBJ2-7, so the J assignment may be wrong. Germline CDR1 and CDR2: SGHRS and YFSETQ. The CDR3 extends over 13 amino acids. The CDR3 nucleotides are TGCGCCAGCAGAGGGACAGGGATTTACGAGCAGTACTTC. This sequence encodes CASRGTGIYEQYF.

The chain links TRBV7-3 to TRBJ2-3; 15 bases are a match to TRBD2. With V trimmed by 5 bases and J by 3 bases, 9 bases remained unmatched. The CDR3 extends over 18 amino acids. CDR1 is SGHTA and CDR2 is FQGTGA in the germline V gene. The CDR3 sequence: CASSTGRTSGRDTDTQYF. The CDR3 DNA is TGTGCCAGCAGCACGGGGAGGACTAGCGGGAGGGATACAGATACGCAGTATTTT.

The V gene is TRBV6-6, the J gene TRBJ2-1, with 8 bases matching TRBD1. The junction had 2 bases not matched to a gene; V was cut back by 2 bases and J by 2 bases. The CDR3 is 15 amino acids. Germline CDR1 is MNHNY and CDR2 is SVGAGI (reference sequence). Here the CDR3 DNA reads TGTGCCAGCAGTTACACGGGACAGGCCTACAATGAGCAGTTCTTC. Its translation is CASSYTGQAYNEQFF.

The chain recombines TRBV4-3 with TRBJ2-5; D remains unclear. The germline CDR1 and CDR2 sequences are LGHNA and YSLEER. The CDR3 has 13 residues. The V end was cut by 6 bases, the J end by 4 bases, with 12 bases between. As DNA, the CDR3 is TGCGCCAGCAGTTTTAGAGGCGGAGAGACCCAGTACTTC. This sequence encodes CASSFRGGETQYF.

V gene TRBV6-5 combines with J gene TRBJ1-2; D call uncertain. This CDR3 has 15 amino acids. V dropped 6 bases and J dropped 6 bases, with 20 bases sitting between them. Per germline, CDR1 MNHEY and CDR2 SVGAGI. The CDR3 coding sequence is TGTGCCAGCAGCTCCTCCGGGTCACGTAAGGATGGCTACACCTTC. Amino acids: CASSSSGSRKDGYTF.

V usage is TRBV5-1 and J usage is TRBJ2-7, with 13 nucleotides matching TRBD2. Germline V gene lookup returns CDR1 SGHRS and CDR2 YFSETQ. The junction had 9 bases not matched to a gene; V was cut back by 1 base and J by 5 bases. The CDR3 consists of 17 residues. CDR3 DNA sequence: TGCGCCAGCAGCTTGTGGACTAGCGGGAGCGCAGTAGACGAGCAGTACTTC. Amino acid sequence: CASSLWTSGSAVDEQYF.

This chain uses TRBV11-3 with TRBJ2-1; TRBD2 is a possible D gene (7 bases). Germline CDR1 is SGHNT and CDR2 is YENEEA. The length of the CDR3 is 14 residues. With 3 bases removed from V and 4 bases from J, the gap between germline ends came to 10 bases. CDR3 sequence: CASSLAGAYNEQFF. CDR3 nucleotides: TGTGCCAGCAGCTTGGCGGGGGCTTACAATGAGCAGTTCTTC.

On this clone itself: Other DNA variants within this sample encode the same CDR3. Here the CDR3 DNA reads TGCGCCAGCAGCTTGACTGGCGGGAGAGAGACCCAGTACTTC. This encodes CASSLTGGRETQYF. This chain uses TRBV5-1 with TRBJ2-5; 7 nucleotides align to TRBD2. The CDR3 extends over 14 amino acids. The V segment lost 1 base and the J segment 4 bases; nucleotides outside the gene matches: 4. The V gene's germline CDR1 is SGHRS and CDR2 YFSETQ.

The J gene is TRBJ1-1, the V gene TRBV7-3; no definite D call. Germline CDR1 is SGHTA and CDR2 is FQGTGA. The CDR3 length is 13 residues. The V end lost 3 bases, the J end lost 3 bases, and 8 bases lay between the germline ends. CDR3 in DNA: TGTGCCAGCAGCTTTTCTCGGGACACTGAAGCTTTCTTT. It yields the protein CASSFSRDTEAFF.

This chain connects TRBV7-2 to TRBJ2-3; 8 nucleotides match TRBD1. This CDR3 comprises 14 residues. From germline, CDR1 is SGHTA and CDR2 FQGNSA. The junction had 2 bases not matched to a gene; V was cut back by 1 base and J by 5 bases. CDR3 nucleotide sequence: TGTGCCAGCAGCTTAGACAGGGGGATAGATACGCAGTATTTT. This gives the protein CASSLDRGIDTQYF.

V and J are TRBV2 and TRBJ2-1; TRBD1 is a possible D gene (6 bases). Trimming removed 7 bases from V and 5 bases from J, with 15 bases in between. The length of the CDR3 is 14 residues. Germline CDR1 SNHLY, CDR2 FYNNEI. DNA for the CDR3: TGTGCCAGCAATCCTCGAGGGGGTAACAATGAGCAGTTCTTC. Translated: CASNPRGGNNEQFF.

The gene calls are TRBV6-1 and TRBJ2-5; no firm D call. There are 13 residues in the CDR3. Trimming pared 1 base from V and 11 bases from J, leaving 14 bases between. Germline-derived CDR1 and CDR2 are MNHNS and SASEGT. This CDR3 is CASSEVGWSEQYF. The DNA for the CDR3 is TGTGCCAGCAGTGAAGTCGGGTGGTCTGAGCAGTACTTC.